This TCR beta chain stems from a study of blood T cell repertoires in COVID-19. CDR3 length equals 12 residues. Trimming left V 4 bases short and J 10 bases short, with 9 bases between. CDR1 and CDR2 from the germline V gene are SGHDT and YYEEEE. Recovery among Cohort 3 donors was established by two negative PCRs, clearance, or symptom resolution. Only in-frame clones appear in the TCRdb table, and some are missing; sequencing was by immunoSEQ multiplex PCR. The sample comprises nearly 350,000 clones, roughly 90% of which are singletons, and roughly 1% rests with the top ten. The sequenced sample was PBMCs or T cells enriched from blood (not recorded which). The chain has TRBV5-6 and TRBJ1-6, with TRBD1 as a possible D gene (6 bases). The receptor's source is a woman aged 25 to 45 who had recovered from COVID-19. The CDR3 DNA reads as TGTGCCAGCAGCCTAAGGGGGTCACCCCTCCACTTT. Amino acid sequence: CASSLRGSPLHF.